The T cell receptor (beta chain) described here comes from a study of glioma-infiltrating T cells after dendritic cell vaccination. Study observations and caveats: Few patients contributed both blood and tumor specimens.

Only in-frame clones appear in the TCRdb table, and some are missing; sequencing was by immunoSEQ multiplex PCR. The repertoire includes around 62,000 clones, around 86% of them detected once, and over 8.5% sits in the top ten. With respect to this clone: The antigen remains undetermined.

Selection required adequate fresh-frozen tumor tissue plus more than two years' survival data. Trimming took off 1 base at V and 5 bases at J, with 13 bases between the two ends. CDR3 length: 14 amino acids. From germline, CDR1 is SGHKS and CDR2 YYEKEE (reference sequence). The clonotype comes from a human donor with glioblastoma. The chain carries TRBV5-5 and TRBJ2-7; TRBD1 might be the D (6 bases). The sequencing here drew on blood, taken before dendritic cell vaccination. This chain's CDR3 is CASSLMTGPHEQYF. The CDR3 DNA follows: TGTGCCAGCAGCTTGATGACAGGCCCCCACGAGCAGTACTTC.